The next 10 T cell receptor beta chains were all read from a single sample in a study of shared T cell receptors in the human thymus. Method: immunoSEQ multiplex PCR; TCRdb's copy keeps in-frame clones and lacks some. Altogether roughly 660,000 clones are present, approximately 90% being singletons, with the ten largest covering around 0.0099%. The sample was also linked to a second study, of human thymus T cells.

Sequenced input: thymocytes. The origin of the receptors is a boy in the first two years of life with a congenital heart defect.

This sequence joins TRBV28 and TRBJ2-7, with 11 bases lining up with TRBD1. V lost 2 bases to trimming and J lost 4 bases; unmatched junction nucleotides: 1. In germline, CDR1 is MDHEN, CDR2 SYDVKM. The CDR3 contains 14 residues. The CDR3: CASSLRDRGYEQYF. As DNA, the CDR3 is TGTGCCAGCAGTTTACGGGACAGGGGGTACGAGCAGTACTTC.

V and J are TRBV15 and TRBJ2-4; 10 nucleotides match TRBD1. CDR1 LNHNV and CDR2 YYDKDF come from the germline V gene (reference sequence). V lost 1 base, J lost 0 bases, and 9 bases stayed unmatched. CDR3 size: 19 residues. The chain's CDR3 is CATSRGFPGQGLAKNIQYF. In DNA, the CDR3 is TGTGCCACCAGCAGAGGCTTCCCGGGACAGGGGCTAGCCAAAAACATTCAGTACTTC.

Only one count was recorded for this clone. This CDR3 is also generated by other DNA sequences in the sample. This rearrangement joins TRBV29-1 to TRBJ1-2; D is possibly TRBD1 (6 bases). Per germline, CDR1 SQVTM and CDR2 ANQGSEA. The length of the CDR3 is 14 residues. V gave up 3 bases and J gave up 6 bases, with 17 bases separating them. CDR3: CSVEDPLQGNGYTF. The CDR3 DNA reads TGCAGCGTTGAGGACCCCCTACAGGGAAATGGCTACACCTTC.

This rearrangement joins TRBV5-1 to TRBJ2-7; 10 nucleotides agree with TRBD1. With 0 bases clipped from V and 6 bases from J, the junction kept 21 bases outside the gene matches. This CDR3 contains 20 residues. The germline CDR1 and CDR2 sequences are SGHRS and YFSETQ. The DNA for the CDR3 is TGCGCCAGCAGCTTGGCACCCTCTCCGGGACAGGGGCCGCCTTTTTCCGAGCAGTACTTC. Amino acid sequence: CASSLAPSPGQGPPFSEQYF.

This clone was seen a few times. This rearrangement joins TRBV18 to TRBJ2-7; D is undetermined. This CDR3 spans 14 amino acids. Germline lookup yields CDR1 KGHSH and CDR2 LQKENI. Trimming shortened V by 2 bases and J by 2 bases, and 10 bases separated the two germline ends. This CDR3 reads CASSPLPETYEQYF. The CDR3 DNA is TGTGCCAGCTCACCATTGCCAGAAACCTACGAGCAGTACTTC.

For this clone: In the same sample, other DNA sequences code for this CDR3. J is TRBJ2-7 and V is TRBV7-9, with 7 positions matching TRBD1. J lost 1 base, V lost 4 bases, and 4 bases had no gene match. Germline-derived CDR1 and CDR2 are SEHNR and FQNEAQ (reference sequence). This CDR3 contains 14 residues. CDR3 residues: CASSSPGQSYEQYF. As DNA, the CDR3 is TGTGCCAGCAGCTCGCCGGGACAGTCCTACGAGCAGTACTTC. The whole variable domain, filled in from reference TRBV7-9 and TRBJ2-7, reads DTGVSQNPRHKITKRGQNVTFRCDPISEHNRLYWYRQTLGQGPEFLTYFQNEAQLEKSRLLSDRFSAERPKGSFSTLEIQRTEQGDSAMYLCASSSPGQSYEQYFGPGTRLTVT.

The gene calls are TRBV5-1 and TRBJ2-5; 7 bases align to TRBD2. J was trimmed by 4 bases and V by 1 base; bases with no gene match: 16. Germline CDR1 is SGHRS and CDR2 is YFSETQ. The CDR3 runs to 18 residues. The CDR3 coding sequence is TGCGCCAGCAGCTTGAGGGGCGCGGGAGAGGGGCTGGGAGAGACCCAGTACTTC. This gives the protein CASSLRGAGEGLGETQYF. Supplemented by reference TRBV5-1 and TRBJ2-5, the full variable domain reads KAGVTQTPRYLIKTRGQQVTLSCSPISGHRSVSWYQQTPGQGLQFLFEYFSETQRNKGNFPGRFSGRQFSNSRSEMNVSTLELGDSALYLCASSLRGAGEGLGETQYFGPGTRLLVL.

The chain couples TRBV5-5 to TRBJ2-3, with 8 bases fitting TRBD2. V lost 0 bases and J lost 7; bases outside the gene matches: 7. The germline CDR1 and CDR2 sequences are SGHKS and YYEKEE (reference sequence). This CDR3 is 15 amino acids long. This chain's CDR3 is CASSLEGLGSYTQYF. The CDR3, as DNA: TGTGCCAGCAGCTTGGAGGGACTAGGATCCTATACGCAGTATTTT.

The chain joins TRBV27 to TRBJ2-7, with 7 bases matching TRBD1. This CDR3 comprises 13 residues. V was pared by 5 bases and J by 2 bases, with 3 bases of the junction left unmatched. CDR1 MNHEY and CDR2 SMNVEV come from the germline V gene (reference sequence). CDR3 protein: CASSRTGPYEQYF. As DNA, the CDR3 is TGTGCCAGCAGTCGGACAGGTCCCTACGAGCAGTACTTC.

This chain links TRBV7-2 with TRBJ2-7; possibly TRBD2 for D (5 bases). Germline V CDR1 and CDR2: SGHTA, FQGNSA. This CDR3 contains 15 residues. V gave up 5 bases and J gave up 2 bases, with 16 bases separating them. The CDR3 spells CASSEGSSPPYEQYF. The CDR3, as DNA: TGTGCCAGCAGCGAGGGTAGCTCCCCGCCCTACGAGCAGTACTTC.